This entry lists 24 T cell receptor beta chains sequenced from one sample in a study of blood T cell repertoires in COVID-19 (dated by TCRdb to the early 2020s). The method was the immunoSEQ multiplex PCR assay. The clones in this table, taken by TCRdb from immuneACCESS, are in-frame only. Not every clone is retained; where verified, under half of the shortfall comes from an unresolved V gene, and the cause of the rest is unknown. A total of some 150,000 clones appear in this sample, 70% to 90% of them only once. The ten largest clones represent roughly 8% of the sample. Material for sequencing was peripheral blood. These receptors were collected from a woman aged 55-69 years with COVID-19, enrolled during active disease.

V gene TRBV3-1 (or the pseudogene TRBV3-2) combines with J gene TRBJ2-1, with a weak D call TRBD2 (6 bases). The CDR3 contains 13 residues. Germline loops: CDR1 LGHDT, CDR2 YNNKEL (reference sequence). V lost 1 base and J lost 9, with 10 bases in between. CDR3 in amino acids: CASSQGGDGEQFF. In DNA, the CDR3 is TGTGCCAGCAGCCAAGGGGGGGACGGTGAGCAGTTCTTC.

For this clone: Germline is not matched at one junction end, which may reflect a read error. This chain joins TRBV7-7 and TRBJ2-1; TRBD1 aligns across 8 bases. The germline gives CDR1 SSHAT, CDR2 FNYEAQ (reference sequence). The CDR3 totals 13 residues. The CDR3 region has the DNA TGTGCTAGCAGCTCGACAGGGGCGACAGAGCAGTTCTTC. Translation gives CASSSTGATEQFF.

The rearrangement joins TRBV3-1 (or the pseudogene TRBV3-2) to TRBJ2-1; 9 positions match TRBD2. V shed 2 bases, J shed 6 bases, and the junction held 5 bases outside the gene matches. Germline-derived CDR1 and CDR2 are LGHDT and YNNKEL (reference sequence). The CDR3 loop spans 15 amino acids. In nucleotides, the CDR3 is TGTGCCAGCAGCCAAATAGCGGGGGTAAGCAATGAGCAGTTCTTC. It translates to CASSQIAGVSNEQFF.

This clone was recorded once. V gene TRBV5-1 combines with J gene TRBJ2-2, with D possibly matching TRBD2 (6 bases). Germline values: CDR1 SGHRS, CDR2 YFSETQ. CDR3 length equals 14 residues. Trimming pared 7 bases from V and 1 base from J, leaving 11 bases between. This chain's CDR3 is CASRRGGNTGELFF. CDR3 nucleotide sequence: TGCGCCAGCCGGAGGGGAGGGAACACCGGGGAGCTGTTTTTT. Using reference TRBV5-1 and TRBJ2-2 for the parts outside the CDR3, the full variable domain is KAGVTQTPRYLIKTRGQQVTLSCSPISGHRSVSWYQQTPGQGLQFLFEYFSETQRNKGNFPGRFSGRQFSNSRSEMNVSTLELGDSALYLCASRRGGNTGELFFGEGSRLTVL.

The chain has TRBV6-5 and TRBJ1-1; D ambiguous. Per germline, CDR1 MNHEY and CDR2 SVGAGI. The CDR3 runs to 11 residues. The CDR3 region has the DNA TGTGCTACTACAAGGAACACTGAAGCTTTCTTT. Translating gives CATTRNTEAFF.

This chain uses TRBV6-2 or TRBV6-3 with TRBJ2-1; 9 bases match TRBD2. The germline V gene has CDR1 MNHEY and CDR2 SVGEGT. The trim removed 2 bases at V and 12 bases at J, leaving 11 bases unmatched. The CDR3 runs 15 residues. The CDR3 DNA is TGTGCCAGCAGTTACGGATTAGCGGGGGTCTGGGGGCAGTTCTTC. Amino acid sequence: CASSYGLAGVWGQFF.

V and J are TRBV7-9 and TRBJ2-3; a weak D match, TRBD2 (6 bases). CDR1 SEHNR and CDR2 FQNEAQ come from the germline V gene (reference sequence). V lost 5 bases to trimming and J lost 0 bases, with 12 bases between them. The CDR3 totals 15 residues. The CDR3 sequence is CASSRGGVSTDTQYF. CDR3 DNA: TGTGCCAGCAGCCGGGGCGGGGTTAGCACAGATACGCAGTATTTT.

This sequence joins TRBV9 and TRBJ1-3; 7 bases match TRBD1. Germline V gene data show CDR1 as SGDLS and CDR2 as YYNGEE. Trimming removed 4 bases from V and 0 bases from J; junction bases left unmatched: 7. There are 16 residues in the CDR3. CDR3 region: CASSLTTGSSGNTIYF. For the CDR3, the DNA is TGTGCCAGCAGCCTCACGACAGGGAGCTCTGGAAACACCATATATTTT.

This clone has only one observation. V usage is TRBV18 and J usage is TRBJ2-7, with D maybe TRBD1 (6 bases). V dropped 3 bases and J dropped 4 bases, with 19 bases sitting between them. In germline, CDR1 is KGHSH, CDR2 LQKENI. The CDR3 covers 16 residues. In DNA form, the CDR3 reads TGTGCCAGCTCACCCCGCCTGGGGCAGGGGTGGTACGAGCAGTACTTC. This translates into CASSPRLGQGWYEQYF.

The chain employs TRBV9 and TRBJ2-5; 9 bases align to TRBD2. CDR3 length: 16 amino acids. Germline values: CDR1 SGDLS, CDR2 YYNGEE. V lost 4 bases to trimming and J lost 0 bases; unmatched junction nucleotides: 7. CDR3 nucleotides: TGTGCCAGCAGCCCTCATGCGGGGGGGTACCAAGAGACCCAGTACTTC. It encodes CASSPHAGGYQETQYF.

The genes are TRBV18 and TRBJ1-4; D is undetermined. Germline CDR1 KGHSH, CDR2 LQKENI. V dropped 6 bases and J dropped 13 bases, with 27 bases sitting between them. The CDR3 runs 16 residues. CDR3 sequence: CASSLESGSEASRLFF. The CDR3 DNA reads as TGTGCCAGCTCCCTAGAGTCTGGGTCAGAGGCTTCCCGACTGTTTTTT.

The gene calls are TRBV7-2 and TRBJ2-1; D might be TRBD2 (6 bases). V lost 1 base, J lost 3 bases, and 10 bases lay in between. The germline V gene encodes CDR1 SGHTA and CDR2 FQGNSA. The CDR3 extends over 15 amino acids. The CDR3 coding sequence is TGTGCCAGCAGCTTAGGGTCGGGGGACTACAATGAGCAGTTCTTC. Its translation is CASSLGSGDYNEQFF.

The rearrangement links TRBV15 to TRBJ1-5; D uncertain. Trimming left V 8 bases short and J 7 bases short, with 15 bases between. The length of the CDR3 is 13 residues. The germline CDR1 and CDR2 sequences are LNHNV and YYDKDF (reference sequence). This chain's CDR3 is CATGGEYRQPQHF. For the CDR3, the DNA is TGTGCCACCGGCGGGGAGTATAGGCAGCCCCAGCATTTT.

V gene TRBV12-5 combines with J gene TRBJ1-1; TRBD1 matches at 7 bases. Germline-derived CDR1 and CDR2 are LGHNT and FRNRAP. The CDR3 loop spans 16 amino acids. The V and J ends lost 0 bases and 6 bases, in that order; junction bases with no gene match: 10. CDR3 in amino acids: CASGLVLQGRFPEAFF. The CDR3 nucleotides read TGTGCTAGTGGTTTGGTACTACAGGGGAGGTTCCCTGAAGCTTTCTTT. Looking up the rest from reference TRBV12-5 and TRBJ1-1 gives the full variable domain: DARVTQTPRHKVTEMGQEVTMRCQPILGHNTVFWYRQTMMQGLELLAYFRNRAPLDDSGMPKDRFSAEMPDATLATLKIQPSEPRDSAVYFCASGLVLQGRFPEAFFGQGTRLTVV.

The rearrangement links TRBV9 to TRBJ2-3; 9 bases are a match to TRBD1. Per the germline V gene, CDR1 is SGDLS and CDR2 is YYNGEE. V shed 4 bases, J shed 2 bases, and the junction held 8 bases outside the gene matches. The CDR3 spans 16 residues. In DNA, the CDR3 is TGTGCCAGCAGCTCCTCCCGGGACAGGGCCACAGATACGCAGTATTTT. It codes for CASSSSRDRATDTQYF.

The chain has TRBV6-6 and TRBJ2-1; TRBD2 agrees at 10 bases. Looked up from germline, CDR1 is MNHNY and CDR2 is SVGAGI (reference sequence). Trimming cost V 5 bases and J 4 bases; bases outside gene matches: 23. The CDR3 spans 21 residues. The CDR3 spells CASSHPSSERGGRGWYNEQFF. In DNA, the CDR3 is TGTGCCAGCAGTCATCCCTCCTCCGAGCGGGGGGGTAGAGGTTGGTACAATGAGCAGTTCTTC.

The chain carries TRBV30 and TRBJ2-6; tentative D call: TRBD2 (5 bases). The CDR3 covers 14 residues. From germline, CDR1 is GTSNPN and CDR2 SVGIG (reference sequence). The V end lost 1 base, the J end lost 13 bases, and 17 bases lay between the germline ends. The CDR3 loop is CAWSDRETPRVLTF. The DNA for the CDR3 is TGTGCCTGGAGTGACCGGGAAACCCCAAGAGTCCTGACTTTC.

The chain recombines TRBV2 with TRBJ1-1, with D perhaps TRBD1 (5 bases). CDR1 SNHLY and CDR2 FYNNEI come from the germline V gene. With 7 bases removed from V and 5 bases from J, the gap between germline ends came to 20 bases. The CDR3 has 15 residues. The CDR3 coding sequence is TGTGCCAGCATCTTTCAGTCTCCGGGGGGGACTGAAGCTTTCTTT. Translated: CASIFQSPGGTEAFF.

V is TRBV6-1 and J is TRBJ2-7, with D tentatively TRBD2 (6 bases). The CDR3 covers 16 residues. Germline V gene sequence: CDR1 MNHNS, CDR2 SASEGT. V was trimmed by 3 bases and J by 5 bases, leaving 20 bases between them. CDR3 nucleotide sequence: TGTGCCAGCAGTGATATGTTGGGGGGACTCCGCCACGAGCAGTACTTC. Protein sequence: CASSDMLGGLRHEQYF.

V is TRBV10-3 and J is TRBJ2-7; 9 nucleotides line up with TRBD1. The CDR3 consists of 14 residues. J gave up 4 bases and V 6 bases, and 7 bases lay outside the gene matches. From germline, CDR1 is ENHRY and CDR2 SYGVKD. The CDR3 spells CAISPTGGEYEQYF. The CDR3 nucleotides read TGTGCCATCAGCCCGACAGGGGGGGAATACGAGCAGTACTTC.

V usage is TRBV5-1 and J usage is TRBJ2-3; D gene uncertain. V lost 4 bases and J 5 bases, leaving 11 bases between the germline ends. The V gene's germline CDR1 is SGHRS and CDR2 YFSETQ. The CDR3 contains 13 residues. The CDR3 DNA is TGCGCCAGCAGCCTCCGACCGGGAGATACGCAGTATTTT. Protein product: CASSLRPGDTQYF.

Written as DNA, the CDR3 is TGTGCCAGCAGTGAAATCACAGGGCAGCCCCAGCATTTT. Encoded protein: CASSEITGQPQHF. The chain employs TRBV6-1 and TRBJ1-5; weak D call: TRBD1 (6 bases). The CDR3 covers 13 residues. V lost 2 bases, J lost 7 bases, and 9 bases lay in between. Germline V gene data show CDR1 as MNHNS and CDR2 as SASEGT.

The V and J genes are TRBV2 and TRBJ1-2; 7 bases agree with TRBD1. V dropped 3 bases and J dropped 5; count of bases not matched to a gene: 12. The CDR3 consists of 16 residues. Germline assignment: CDR1 SNHLY and CDR2 FYNNEI. CDR3 DNA: TGTGCCAGCAGTGACCGAGGGGGCCCTCTGGAGTATGGCTACACCTTC. Its translation: CASSDRGGPLEYGYTF. Drawing the rest from reference TRBV2 and TRBJ1-2, the complete variable domain is EPEVTQTPSHQVTQMGQEVILRCVPISNHLYFYWYRQILGQKVEFLVSFYNNEISEKSEIFDDQFSVERPDGSNFTLKIRSTKLEDSAMYFCASSDRGGPLEYGYTFGSGTRLTVV.

The chain links TRBV9 to TRBJ1-5; TRBD1 aligns across 8 bases. V was pared by 4 bases and J by 4 bases, with 7 bases of the junction left unmatched. Germline CDR1 and CDR2: SGDLS and YYNGEE. The CDR3 is 15 amino acids. DNA for the CDR3: TGTGCCAGCAGCCCCCAGGGGGCGCTTAATCAGCCCCAGCATTTT. Translating it yields CASSPQGALNQPQHF.